Listed below are T cell receptor beta chains from one sample, sequenced in a study of shared clonotypes between healthy human individuals. Clones were read by immunoSEQ multiplex PCR, and TCRdb kept only the in-frame ones, dropping some. The table has just over 2,000,000 clones, roughly 95% seen once. What was sequenced was naive CD8+ T cells sorted from blood. The receptor set was obtained from a man between 18 and 35 years old in good health. CDR3s include the opening cysteine and the closing phenylalanine or tryptophan. The D gene is left open where the match is weak.

CASSLTSGAEQFF,TGTGCCAGCAGCTTGACTAGCGGGGCTGAGCAGTTCTTC,TRBV9,13,TRBJ2-1,TRBD2
CAWETNSNEKLFF,TGTGCCTGGGAGACCAACTCCAATGAAAAACTGTTTTTT,TRBV30,13,TRBJ1-4,-
CASSQEGAGAKNIQYF,TGCGCCAGCAGCCAAGAAGGTGCGGGGGCCAAAAACATTCAGTACTTC,TRBV4-1,16,TRBJ2-4,-
CASSDSGGTYNEQFF,TGTGCCAGCAGTGATAGCGGGGGCACCTACAATGAGCAGTTCTTC,TRBV2,15,TRBJ2-1,TRBD2
CSVETANYGYTF,TGCAGCGTTGAGACGGCTAACTATGGCTACACCTTC,TRBV29-1,12,TRBJ1-2,-
CASSVGEQGYEQYF,TGTGCCAGCAGCGTAGGTGAACAGGGGTACGAGCAGTACTTC,TRBV9,14,TRBJ2-7,TRBD1
CASIPLPPLGDTEAFF,TGCGCCAGCATTCCACTTCCACCCTTGGGAGACACTGAAGCTTTCTTT,TRBV5-1,16,TRBJ1-1,-
CASSYGRVGSYNEQFF,TGTGCCAGCAGTTACGGCAGGGTAGGATCCTACAATGAGCAGTTCTTC,TRBV6-6,16,TRBJ2-1,-
CASSSFGGPYGYTF,TGTGCCAGCAGTTCCTTCGGGGGGCCTTATGGCTACACCTTC,TRBV6-6,14,TRBJ1-2,-
CASSQDLGYGYTF,TGCGCCAGCAGCCAAGATCTGGGGTATGGCTACACCTTC,TRBV4-1,13,TRBJ1-2,-